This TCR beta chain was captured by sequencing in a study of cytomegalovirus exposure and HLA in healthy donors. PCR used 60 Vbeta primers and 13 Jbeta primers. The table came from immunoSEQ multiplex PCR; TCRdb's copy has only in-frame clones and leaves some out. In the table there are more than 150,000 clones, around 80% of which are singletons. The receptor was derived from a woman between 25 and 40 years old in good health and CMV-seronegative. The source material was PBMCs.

The CDR3 reads CASSLDGTGMNTEAFF. In DNA, the CDR3 is TGCGCCAGCAGCTTGGATGGGACAGGGATGAACACTGAAGCTTTCTTT. The chain combines TRBV5-1 with TRBJ1-1; 9 bases are a match to TRBD1. CDR1 is SGHRS and CDR2 is YFSETQ in the germline V gene. The junction had 3 bases not matched to a gene; V was cut back by 0 bases and J by 0 bases. This CDR3 is built from 16 residues.